Following are 17 T cell receptor beta chains from one sample sequenced in a study of radiotherapy plus CTLA-4 blockade in lung cancer. Sequencing was performed with immunoSEQ multiplex PCR; in TCRdb, only in-frame clones are kept and a portion is missing. The sample comprises about 70,000 clones, approximately 79% of which are singletons, and 8% to 10% rests with the top ten. The sample here was peripheral blood, taken from a patient treated with radiotherapy plus ipilimumab. The receptor set was obtained from a human donor with non-small cell lung cancer who had a complete response to radiotherapy plus ipilimumab.

This chain joins TRBV18 and TRBJ1-2; TRBD1 agrees at 7 bases. The CDR3 covers 13 residues. V lost 3 bases, J lost 5 bases, and 3 bases stayed unmatched. The germline CDR1 and CDR2 sequences are KGHSH and LQKENI. This CDR3 is CASSPTGVYGYTF. DNA for the CDR3: TGTGCCAGCTCACCTACAGGGGTTTATGGCTACACCTTC.

The V gene is TRBV13, the J gene TRBJ2-3; 9 bases align to TRBD2. Germline values: CDR1 PRHDT, CDR2 FYEKMQ (reference sequence). The CDR3 loop spans 17 amino acids. V shed 5 bases and J 0 bases; nucleotides not matched to a gene: 9. CDR3 DNA sequence: TGTGCCAGCAGCACTAGCGGGTGGTTATCTAGCACAGATACGCAGTATTTT. This codes for CASSTSGWLSSTDTQYF. The complete variable domain, with remaining parts taken from reference TRBV13 and TRBJ2-3, reads AAGVIQSPRHLIKEKRETATLKCYPIPRHDTVYWYQQGPGQDPQFLISFYEKMQSDKGSIPDRFSAQQFSDYHSELNMSSLELGDSALYFCASSTSGWLSSTDTQYFGPGTRLTVL.

V usage is TRBV15 and J usage is TRBJ2-2, with 7 bases lining up with TRBD2. This CDR3 is built from 16 residues. V lost 0 bases, J lost 0 bases, and 1 base stayed unmatched. The germline CDR1 and CDR2 sequences are LNHNV and YYDKDF (reference sequence). CDR3 sequence reads: CATSRDRGANTGELFF. CDR3 DNA sequence: TGTGCCACCAGCAGAGATCGGGGGGCGAACACCGGGGAGCTGTTTTTT.

The J gene is TRBJ2-1, the V gene TRBV19; TRBD2 might be the D (5 bases). Trimming took 5 bases from V and 4 from J, leaving 12 bases between them. This CDR3 region has 14 residues. Germline assignment: CDR1 LNHDA and CDR2 SQIVND (reference sequence). CDR3 protein: CASSSRGYYNEQFF. In DNA, the CDR3 is TGTGCCAGTAGTTCCCGGGGATATTACAATGAGCAGTTCTTC.

This chain uses TRBV2 with TRBJ2-4; D might be TRBD1 (5 bases). The V end lost 1 base, the J end lost 0 bases, and 10 bases lay between the germline ends. CDR1 SNHLY and CDR2 FYNNEI come from the germline V gene. The CDR3 spans 16 residues. CDR3 amino acids: CASSEDDRSAKNIQYF. The CDR3 coding sequence is TGTGCCAGCAGTGAAGACGACAGATCAGCCAAAAACATTCAGTACTTC. Looking up the rest from reference TRBV2 and TRBJ2-4 gives the full variable domain: EPEVTQTPSHQVTQMGQEVILRCVPISNHLYFYWYRQILGQKVEFLVSFYNNEISEKSEIFDDQFSVERPDGSNFTLKIRSTKLEDSAMYFCASSEDDRSAKNIQYFGAGTRLSVL.

The rearrangement joins TRBV5-1 to TRBJ1-1; D remains unclear. CDR3 length: 9 amino acids. CDR1 SGHRS and CDR2 YFSETQ come from the germline V gene. V was cut by 9 bases and J by 12 bases, with 12 bases left in between. The CDR3 reads CAKSAGPFF. CDR3 DNA: TGCGCCAAGAGCGCGGGCCCTTTCTTT.

This clone has just one count. The chain carries TRBV5-6 and TRBJ2-5; 7 nucleotides line up with TRBD2. From germline, CDR1 is SGHDT and CDR2 YYEEEE. There are 15 residues in the CDR3. After removal of 4 bases from V and 5 bases from J, the junction contained 11 bases not matched to a gene. The CDR3 bases are TGTGCCAGCAGCCCCGTTTTAGCGGGTGGGGAGACCCAGTACTTC. Translated: CASSPVLAGGETQYF.

This sequence joins TRBV5-1 and TRBJ1-2, with TRBD1 as a possible D gene (6 bases). V lost 2 bases and J lost 5, with 10 bases in between. This CDR3 contains 13 residues. CDR1 and CDR2 (germline): SGHRS, YFSETQ. CDR3 protein: CASSLPGQYGYTF. CDR3 nucleotides: TGCGCCAGCAGCTTACCGGGACAATATGGCTACACCTTC.

This sequence joins TRBV27 and TRBJ2-7, with D possibly matching TRBD1 (6 bases). The V gene lost 1 base and the J gene lost 5 bases, with 15 bases spanning the gap. The CDR3 contains 15 residues. Germline CDR1 and CDR2: MNHEY and SMNVEV (reference sequence). The CDR3 nucleotides are TGTGCCAGCAGTTTATGGGGCAGGGACACCAACGAGCAGTACTTC. This codes for CASSLWGRDTNEQYF.

The V and J genes are TRBV27 and TRBJ1-1; D possibly corresponds to TRBD1 (6 bases). The CDR3 has 15 residues. V gave up 4 bases and J gave up 2 bases, with 14 bases separating them. Germline values: CDR1 MNHEY, CDR2 SMNVEV (reference sequence). CDR3 sequence: CASSSGQIFNTEAFF. The CDR3 DNA is TGTGCCAGCAGTTCGGGACAAATCTTTAACACTGAAGCTTTCTTT.

This clone has a single count. The chain is built from TRBV13 and TRBJ2-3; no clear D. The V gene's germline CDR1 is PRHDT and CDR2 FYEKMQ (reference sequence). The V and J ends lost 4 bases and 6 bases respectively, with 17 bases between them. This CDR3 has 15 residues. CDR3 coding DNA: TGTGCCAGCAGCTCGACGGGTGGGGTGGCCGATACGCAGTATTTT. Amino acid sequence: CASSSTGGVADTQYF.

The chain recombines TRBV6-5 with TRBJ2-3; D gene ambiguous. The CDR3 is 14 amino acids. Trimming removed 5 bases at V and 0 bases at J, with 9 bases between. Looked up from germline, CDR1 is MNHEY and CDR2 is SVGAGI. The CDR3 here is CASSRVRSTDTQYF. DNA of the CDR3: TGTGCCAGCAGTAGGGTCAGGAGCACAGATACGCAGTATTTT.

The rearrangement joins TRBV7-9 to TRBJ1-1; the D gene is possibly TRBD1 (6 bases). This CDR3 comprises 17 residues. Trimming stripped 1 base from V and 4 bases from J, with 19 bases between. CDR1 SEHNR and CDR2 FQNEAQ come from the germline V gene (reference sequence). The CDR3 region has the DNA TGTGCCAGCAGCTTAGGCAGGGGTGCGGGGGTGACCACTGAAGCTTTCTTT. Amino acid sequence: CASSLGRGAGVTTEAFF.

The J gene is TRBJ2-1, the V gene TRBV7-9; 10 nucleotides match TRBD1. Germline values: CDR1 SEHNR, CDR2 FQNEAQ (reference sequence). The V gene end was trimmed by 6 bases and the J gene end by 7 bases; junction bases not matched to a gene: 6. The CDR3 length is 14 residues. The CDR3 is CASRGQGSENEQFF. The CDR3 bases are TGTGCCAGCAGGGGACAGGGGAGTGAGAATGAGCAGTTCTTC.

The table lists this clone with a count of one. V and J are TRBV6-5 and TRBJ2-2; D is undetermined. V gave up 0 bases and J gave up 4 bases, with 12 bases separating them. Germline CDR1 and CDR2: MNHEY and SVGAGI. The CDR3 is made up of 16 amino acids. CDR3 DNA: TGTGCCAGCAGTTACTCGTCCAGCGTTGGCACCGGGGAGCTGTTTTTT. Amino acid sequence: CASSYSSSVGTGELFF.

The chain links TRBV30 to TRBJ1-4; TRBD1 aligns across 8 bases. J gave up 2 bases and V 4 bases, and 9 bases lay outside the gene matches. CDR1 is GTSNPN, CDR2 SVGIG, per germline (reference sequence). The CDR3 runs to 16 residues. The CDR3 DNA is TGTGCCTGGACTGGACAGGGAGGGTCCACTAATGAAAAACTGTTTTTT. Protein: CAWTGQGGSTNEKLFF.

The chain links TRBV6-1 to TRBJ2-7; 7 bases match TRBD1. The CDR3 covers 13 residues. Per germline, CDR1 MNHNS and CDR2 SASEGT. The junction had 6 bases not matched to a gene; V was cut back by 7 bases and J by 3 bases. CDR3: CASNLGQNYEQYV. Written as DNA, the CDR3 is TGTGCCAGCAACCTGGGACAGAACTACGAGCAGTACGTC.